The present entry profiles one T cell receptor beta chain with its context. The CDR3 contains 17 residues. Germline CDR1 reads MDHEN; CDR2 reads SYDVKM. J lost 0 bases, V lost 7 bases, and 12 bases had no gene match. The data originate from a study of blood T cell repertoires in COVID-19. How the authors handled the data: The authors estimated nucleated cell counts from reference gene primer amplification. Libraries were prepared by immunoSEQ multiplex PCR; TCRdb keeps only in-frame clonotypes and omits some of them. The D gene and trimming were derived from the DNA, and the V and J assignments and clone size from that table. This table has around 300,000 clones, 85% to 90% appearing once.

The sequence was collected from a woman aged 60-75 years who had recovered from COVID-19. The sample taken for sequencing was PBMCs or T cells enriched from blood (not recorded which). J is TRBJ2-1 and V is TRBV28; 7 bases align to TRBD2. CDR3 nucleotide sequence: TGTGCCAGCACCCCCCCCAGCGGGGCCCCCTCCTACAATGAGCAGTTCTTC. It encodes CASTPPSGAPSYNEQFF.